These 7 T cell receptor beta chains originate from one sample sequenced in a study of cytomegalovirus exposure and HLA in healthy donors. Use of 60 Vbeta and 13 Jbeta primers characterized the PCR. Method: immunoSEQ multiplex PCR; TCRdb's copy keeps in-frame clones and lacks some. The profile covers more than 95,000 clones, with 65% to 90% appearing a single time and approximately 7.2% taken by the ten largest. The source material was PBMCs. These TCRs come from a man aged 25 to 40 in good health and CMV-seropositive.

The DNA for the CDR3 is TGTGCCAGCTCACTTGGGACAGGCAAGAACACCGGGGAGCTGTTTTTT. It encodes CASSLGTGKNTGELFF. The chain couples TRBV18 to TRBJ2-2; 8 bases are shared with TRBD1. The CDR3 loop spans 16 amino acids. CDR1 is KGHSH and CDR2 is LQKENI in the germline V gene. Trimming cost V 4 bases and J 1 base; bases outside gene matches: 5. Full variable domain (missing parts from reference TRBV18 and TRBJ2-2): NAGVMQNPRHLVRRRGQEARLRCSPMKGHSHVYWYRQLPEEGLKFMVYLQKENIIDESGMPKERFSAEFPKEGPSILRIQQVVRGDSAAYFCASSLGTGKNTGELFFGEGSRLTVL.

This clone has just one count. For the CDR3, the DNA is TGCGCCAGCAGCTTGAGGCTTGCGACAGGTCGGGAGCAGTACTTC. It specifies CASSLRLATGREQYF. This chain links TRBV5-1 with TRBJ2-7; D is possibly TRBD1 (6 bases). Trimming cost V 1 base and J 7 bases, with 18 bases left between them. Germline loops: CDR1 SGHRS, CDR2 YFSETQ. The CDR3 has 15 residues.

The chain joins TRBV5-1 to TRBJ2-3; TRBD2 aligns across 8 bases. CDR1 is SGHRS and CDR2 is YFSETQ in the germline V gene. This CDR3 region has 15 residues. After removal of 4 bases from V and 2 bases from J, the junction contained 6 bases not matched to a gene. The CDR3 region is CASSIRGGPTDTQYF. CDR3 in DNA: TGCGCCAGCAGCATCCGCGGGGGGCCCACAGATACGCAGTATTTT.

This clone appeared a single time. The CDR3 nucleotides read TGTGCCAGCAGCTCCCGGACAGGCTATTCTTCAGATACGCAGTATTTT. It translates to CASSSRTGYSSDTQYF. The chain uses TRBV11-1 and TRBJ2-3; the match to TRBD1 covers 7 bases. Trimming at V came to 4 bases and at J to 4 bases, leaving 11 bases not matched to a gene. CDR3 length: 16 amino acids. CDR1 is SGHAT and CDR2 is FQDESV in the germline V gene (reference sequence).

CDR3 protein: CASSQVLGQALQAYEQYF. Written as DNA, the CDR3 is TGCGCCAGCAGCCAAGTTCTGGGGCAAGCGTTACAAGCCTACGAGCAGTACTTC. J is TRBJ2-7 and V is TRBV4-3; tentative D call: TRBD1 (5 bases). The CDR3 has 18 residues. Trimming pared 1 base from V and 2 bases from J, leaving 21 bases between. CDR1 is LGHNA, CDR2 YSLEER, per germline.

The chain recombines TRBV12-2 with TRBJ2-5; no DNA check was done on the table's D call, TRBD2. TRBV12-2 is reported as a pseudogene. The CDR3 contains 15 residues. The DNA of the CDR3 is TGTGCAAGTCGCTTAGTCCCGGACTTTCAAGAGACCCAGTACTTC. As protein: CASRLVPDFQETQYF.

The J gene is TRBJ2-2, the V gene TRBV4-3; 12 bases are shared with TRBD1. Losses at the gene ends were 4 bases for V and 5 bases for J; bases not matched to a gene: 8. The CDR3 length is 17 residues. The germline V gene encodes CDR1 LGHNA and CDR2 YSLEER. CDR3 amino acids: CASSLWGQGAGTGELFF. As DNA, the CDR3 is TGCGCCAGCAGCCTATGGGGACAGGGGGCCGGGACCGGGGAGCTGTTTTTT.